The 28 T cell receptor beta chains listed next were all sequenced from one sample in a study of cytomegalovirus exposure and HLA in healthy donors. The PCR contained 60 Vbeta and 13 Jbeta primers. Clones were sequenced by immunoSEQ multiplex PCR, and TCRdb holds only the in-frame ones, with some missing. Among about 140,000 clones, 73% were seen once, and the ten largest hold roughly 14%. The sequenced sample was PBMCs. Every receptor here comes from a human donor in good health.

The rearrangement links TRBV29-1 to TRBJ2-7; weak D call: TRBD1 (5 bases). Germline V gene sequence: CDR1 SQVTM, CDR2 ANQGSEA. The CDR3 consists of 12 residues. The V end was cut by 5 bases, the J end by 2 bases, with 10 bases between. CDR3 sequence: CSVLWGTYEQYF. The CDR3 DNA is TGCAGCGTTCTTTGGGGCACCTACGAGCAGTACTTC.

This clone was counted only a few times. The CDR3 protein is CASSEAQYGYTF. The CDR3 region has the DNA TGTGCCAGCAGTGAAGCGCAGTATGGCTACACCTTC. V usage is TRBV2 and J usage is TRBJ1-2; no firm D call. In germline, CDR1 is SNHLY, CDR2 FYNNEI. V dropped 0 bases and J dropped 5 bases, with 4 bases sitting between them. The CDR3 consists of 12 residues.

This chain uses TRBV27 with TRBJ2-1; 8 bases map to TRBD2. CDR3 length: 19 amino acids. V shed 6 bases, J shed 5 bases, and the junction held 21 bases outside the gene matches. Germline CDR1 reads MNHEY; CDR2 reads SMNVEV (reference sequence). The CDR3 DNA sequence: TGTGCCAGCAGCCCCGCCTCTCGTCTACCAGCGGGAGTTCACAATGAGCAGTTCTTC. Residues: CASSPASRLPAGVHNEQFF.

The CDR3 bases are TGTGCCAGCAGCTCTTCTAGCGGGAGAGGGGAGGAGACCCAGTACTTC. It encodes CASSSSSGRGEETQYF. This chain uses TRBV5-4 with TRBJ2-5; 10 nucleotides agree with TRBD2. CDR1 and CDR2 from the germline V gene are SGHNT and YYREEE (reference sequence). The CDR3 is 16 residues long. Trimming at V came to 3 bases and at J to 5 bases, leaving 10 bases not matched to a gene.

CDR3 loop: CASSRPDINEKLFF. In DNA, the CDR3 is TGCGCCAGCAGCCGTCCGGACATTAATGAAAAACTGTTTTTT. J is TRBJ1-4 and V is TRBV4-1; D possibly corresponds to TRBD1 (5 bases). With 4 bases removed from V and 4 bases from J, the gap between germline ends came to 10 bases. Germline V gene sequence: CDR1 MGHRA, CDR2 YSYEKL. The CDR3 runs to 14 residues.

The rearrangement uses TRBV15 and TRBJ2-1, with 8 bases aligning to TRBD2. Germline V gene lookup returns CDR1 LNHNV and CDR2 YYDKDF (reference sequence). With V trimmed by 1 base and J by 7 bases, 3 bases remained unmatched. The CDR3 is 14 amino acids. The chain's CDR3 is CATSRAGGPNEQFF. In nucleotides, the CDR3 is TGTGCCACCAGCAGAGCGGGGGGGCCAAATGAGCAGTTCTTC.

The chain couples TRBV6-5 to TRBJ2-5; D not certain. The CDR3 length is 13 residues. Germline CDR1 and CDR2: MNHEY and SVGAGI. Trimming shortened V by 6 bases and J by 2 bases, and 10 bases separated the two germline ends. DNA of the CDR3: TGTGCCAGCAGCGCCGGGTTACAAGAGACCCAGTACTTC. The encoded protein is CASSAGLQETQYF.

This chain connects TRBV2 to TRBJ1-4; tentative D call: TRBD1 (6 bases). Germline V gene data show CDR1 as SNHLY and CDR2 as FYNNEI. There are 15 residues in the CDR3. Trimming took 7 bases from V and 2 from J, leaving 14 bases between them. DNA for the CDR3: TGTGCCAGCAACCGAAGGGGGGGCACTAATGAAAAACTGTTTTTT. Translating it yields CASNRRGGTNEKLFF.

This chain uses TRBV4-1 with TRBJ2-2; no definite D call. V was shortened by 4 bases and J by 0 bases, with 6 bases between the two germline ends. Per the germline V gene, CDR1 is MGHRA and CDR2 is YSYEKL. CDR3 length equals 14 residues. The CDR3 coding sequence is TGCGCCAGCAGCCTTCACACGAACACCGGGGAGCTGTTTTTT. Its protein product is CASSLHTNTGELFF.

The rearrangement joins TRBV25-1 to TRBJ1-4; TRBD1 matches 7 bases. The CDR3 loop spans 11 amino acids. V shed 10 bases and J 6 bases; nucleotides not matched to a gene: 2. Germline-derived CDR1 and CDR2 are MGHDK and SYGVNS. CDR3 protein: CAIQGDEKLFF. Written as DNA, the CDR3 is TGTGCCATCCAGGGGGATGAAAAACTGTTTTTT.

This sequence joins TRBV7-9 and TRBJ2-2; 7 bases are a match to TRBD2. The CDR3 sequence is 15 residues long. CDR1 and CDR2 from the germline V gene are SEHNR and FQNEAQ (reference sequence). V dropped 6 bases and J dropped 4; count of bases not matched to a gene: 8. The DNA of the CDR3 is TGTGCCAGCAGGTCACCCCTAGCGGCCACCGGGGAGCTGTTTTTT. This gives the protein CASRSPLAATGELFF.

This clone is a singleton in its sample. The chain recombines TRBV29-1 with TRBJ2-1, with a weak D call TRBD2 (6 bases). The length of the CDR3 is 18 residues. V dropped 0 bases and J dropped 2 bases, with 20 bases sitting between them. In germline, CDR1 is SQVTM, CDR2 ANQGSEA. As DNA, the CDR3 is TGCAGCGTTGAAGATGACGGGAAGGGTGGCGGGACCTACAATGAGCAGTTCTTC. Translation gives CSVEDDGKGGGTYNEQFF.

The chain links TRBV19 to TRBJ2-1; 9 positions agree with TRBD2. Germline V gene data show CDR1 as LNHDA and CDR2 as SQIVND (reference sequence). Trimming at V came to 9 bases and at J to 2 bases, leaving 8 bases not matched to a gene. This CDR3 is built from 15 residues. The CDR3: CASGTAGGPYNEQFF. CDR3 sequence (DNA): TGTGCCAGCGGGACGGCGGGGGGGCCCTACAATGAGCAGTTCTTC.

CDR3 bases: TGTGCCAGCAGTTCCGGGACAGGGCTCTATGGCTACACCTTC. Amino acid sequence: CASSSGTGLYGYTF. The V call is TRBV27, the J call TRBJ1-2; 9 bases map to TRBD1. Germline V CDR1 and CDR2: MNHEY, SMNVEV (reference sequence). CDR3 length: 14 amino acids. Trimming at V came to 4 bases and at J to 4 bases, leaving 4 bases not matched to a gene.

V and J are TRBV15 and TRBJ2-3; weak D call: TRBD1 (6 bases). The CDR3 extends over 15 amino acids. CDR1 and CDR2 (germline): LNHNV, YYDKDF (reference sequence). V gave up 3 bases and J gave up 1 base, with 11 bases separating them. CDR3 DNA: TGTGCCACCAGCAGCAGGGGAAAGGGCACAGATACGCAGTATTTT. It is translated as CATSSRGKGTDTQYF. The complete variable domain, with remaining parts taken from reference TRBV15 and TRBJ2-3, reads DAMVIQNPRYQVTQFGKPVTLSCSQTLNHNVMYWYQQKSSQAPKLLFHYYDKDFNNEADTPDNFQSRRPNTSFCFLDIRSPGLGDTAMYLCATSSRGKGTDTQYFGPGTRLTVL.

The genes are TRBV11-3 and TRBJ2-1; TRBD2 matches at 7 bases. Germline V gives CDR1 SGHNT, CDR2 YENEEA. V lost 0 bases to trimming and J lost 8 bases; unmatched junction nucleotides: 10. This CDR3 comprises 16 residues. The CDR3 here is CASSLEGGLPEYEQFF. The CDR3 DNA is TGTGCCAGCAGCTTAGAGGGAGGGCTCCCGGAGTATGAGCAGTTCTTC.

This sequence joins TRBV11-2 and TRBJ2-7; possible D gene TRBD1, 7 bases. Germline CDR1 SGHAT, CDR2 FQNNGV. Trimming pared 5 bases from V and 5 bases from J, leaving 13 bases between. The CDR3 runs to 13 residues. The chain's CDR3 is CASSRGTDDEQYF. The CDR3 coding sequence is TGTGCCAGCAGCCGCGGGACAGACGACGAGCAGTACTTC. Drawing the rest from reference TRBV11-2 and TRBJ2-7, the complete variable domain is EAGVAQSPRYKIIEKRQSVAFWCNPISGHATLYWYQQILGQGPKLLIQFQNNGVVDDSQLPKDRFSAERLKGVDSTLKIQPAKLEDSAVYLCASSRGTDDEQYFGPGTRLTVT.

This clone was picked up one time. The genes are TRBV2 and TRBJ1-1, with D uncertain. The length of the CDR3 is 12 residues. With 8 bases removed from V and 3 bases from J, the gap between germline ends came to 10 bases. CDR1 and CDR2 (germline): SNHLY, FYNNEI. This chain's CDR3 is CASGVEYTEAFF. As DNA, the CDR3 is TGTGCCAGCGGAGTGGAGTACACTGAAGCTTTCTTT.

This chain links TRBV28 with TRBJ2-1; D uncertain. The length of the CDR3 is 15 residues. CDR1 and CDR2 (germline): MDHEN, SYDVKM. The germline V and J ends were trimmed by 6 bases and 0 bases, with 12 bases remaining between them. For the CDR3, the DNA is TGTGCCAGCAGCTTCTTCCCGAGCTCCTACAATGAGCAGTTCTTC. Translated: CASSFFPSSYNEQFF.

The chain employs TRBV19 and TRBJ1-6; TRBD1 matches 10 bases. The CDR3 is 14 amino acids. V gave up 3 bases and J gave up 10 bases; unmatched junction bases: 3. Looked up from germline, CDR1 is LNHDA and CDR2 is SQIVND (reference sequence). The CDR3 DNA reads TGTGCCAGTAGTATGGGGACAGGGGAGTCACCCCTCCACTTT. Its translation is CASSMGTGESPLHF.

The chain couples TRBV28 to TRBJ2-1; TRBD2 might be the D (7 bases). The CDR3 covers 18 residues. Trimming left V 1 base short and J 0 bases short, with 16 bases between. Germline lookup yields CDR1 MDHEN and CDR2 SYDVKM. The CDR3 sequence: CASSLLGSGGHSYNEQFF. The DNA of the CDR3 is TGTGCCAGCAGTTTATTGGGGTCCGGGGGGCACTCCTACAATGAGCAGTTCTTC.

The rearrangement links TRBV18 to TRBJ2-2; D unclear. Germline CDR1 KGHSH, CDR2 LQKENI. The CDR3 runs 14 residues. V lost 5 bases to trimming and J lost 1 base, with 8 bases between them. In DNA form, the CDR3 reads TGTGCCAGCTCAAGGCGCGGGAACACCGGGGAGCTGTTTTTT. Its protein is CASSRRGNTGELFF.

The V gene is TRBV5-4, the J gene TRBJ2-1, with 13 bases that match TRBD2. The CDR3 loop spans 15 amino acids. V was pared by 4 bases and J by 5 bases, with 3 bases of the junction left unmatched. Germline lookup yields CDR1 SGHNT and CDR2 YYREEE (reference sequence). Here the CDR3 DNA reads TGTGCCAGCAGCATGGGGACTAGCGGGAACAATGAGCAGTTCTTC. Translation gives CASSMGTSGNNEQFF.

The chain employs TRBV2 and TRBJ1-1; D is perhaps TRBD1 (5 bases). V was shortened by 7 bases and J by 0 bases, with 15 bases between the two germline ends. The CDR3 extends over 15 amino acids. Germline lookup yields CDR1 SNHLY and CDR2 FYNNEI. The CDR3 sequence is CASIRELGLNTEAFF. The CDR3 coding sequence is TGTGCCAGCATCAGGGAACTGGGATTGAACACTGAAGCTTTCTTT.

In regard to this clone: The junction departs from germline at one end; a sequencing error may be responsible. The rearrangement joins TRBV7-9 to TRBJ2-1; 7 bases align to TRBD2. The V gene's germline CDR1 is SEHNR and CDR2 FQNEAQ (reference sequence). The CDR3 is made up of 16 amino acids. Here the CDR3 reads CSSSLSYGGSNDEQFF. The CDR3 nucleotides read TGTTCCAGCAGCTTAAGTTATGGCGGGAGTAATGATGAGCAGTTCTTC.

This clone has more than one count but fewer than ten. The genes are TRBV6-1 and TRBJ2-1, with 10 nucleotides matching TRBD2. The CDR3 loop spans 14 amino acids. The V gene end was trimmed by 8 bases and the J gene end by 3 bases; junction bases not matched to a gene: 4. CDR1 is MNHNS and CDR2 is SASEGT in the germline V gene. The DNA for the CDR3 is TGTGCCAGCGAGAGCGGGAGGGTCTACAATGAGCAGTTCTTC. This translates into CASESGRVYNEQFF.

The V call is TRBV11-2, the J call TRBJ2-7; D gene unclear. Deletions cut 6 bases from V and 2 bases from J, with 17 bases between. Germline V gene data show CDR1 as SGHAT and CDR2 as FQNNGV. This CDR3 has 15 amino acids. Here the CDR3 DNA reads TGTGCCAGCAGACTCGTAGGAGACGGTACCTACGAGCAGTACTTC. It yields the protein CASRLVGDGTYEQYF.

The V gene is TRBV5-1, the J gene TRBJ2-5; D perhaps matches TRBD1 (5 bases). This CDR3 has 15 amino acids. Per the germline V gene, CDR1 is SGHRS and CDR2 is YFSETQ. V shed 4 bases and J shed 11 bases, with 24 bases lying between them. DNA for the CDR3: TGCGCCAGCAGCATAGGCGACATAGGGGTGAGAGAGCAGTACTTC. Translated, it gives CASSIGDIGVREQYF.